The clone carrying this T cell receptor beta chain was recorded at least ten times. Its antigen is undetermined. It was RNA transcripts that yielded the amplified TCR beta CDR3 regions. First-round RT-PCR with HTBI primers amplified the TCR CDR3 region. Each CDR3 protein gets one entry after TCRdb re-called the multiplex PCR reads with MiXCR. There are under 550,000 distinct CDR3 sequences in the sample; roughly 13% occur only once, and 5.3% lies in the top ten. An approximately 9.4 ml volume of fresh peripheral blood provided the PBMCs. This specimen belongs to a study of T cells in Graves' hyperthyroidism and ophthalmopathy. Background on the study: At initial diagnosis, before any treatment had begun, peripheral blood was obtained.

Study-wide findings and caveats: Prediction of ophthalmopathy progression came a median around 6.5 months pre-onset.

Between the trimmed V and J ends, which lost 1 base and 3 bases, there was a span of 13 bases. The CDR3 is made up of 16 amino acids. Germline V gene sequence: CDR1 MNHNS, CDR2 SASEGT. The rearrangement links TRBV6-1 to TRBJ1-5; D not resolved. The source material was blood. The source is a woman younger than 35 with Graves' hyperthyroidism. The CDR3 sequence: CASSEEAFGPNQPQHF. In DNA form, the CDR3 reads TGTGCCAGCAGTGAAGAAGCATTTGGTCCCAATCAGCCCCAGCATTTT.